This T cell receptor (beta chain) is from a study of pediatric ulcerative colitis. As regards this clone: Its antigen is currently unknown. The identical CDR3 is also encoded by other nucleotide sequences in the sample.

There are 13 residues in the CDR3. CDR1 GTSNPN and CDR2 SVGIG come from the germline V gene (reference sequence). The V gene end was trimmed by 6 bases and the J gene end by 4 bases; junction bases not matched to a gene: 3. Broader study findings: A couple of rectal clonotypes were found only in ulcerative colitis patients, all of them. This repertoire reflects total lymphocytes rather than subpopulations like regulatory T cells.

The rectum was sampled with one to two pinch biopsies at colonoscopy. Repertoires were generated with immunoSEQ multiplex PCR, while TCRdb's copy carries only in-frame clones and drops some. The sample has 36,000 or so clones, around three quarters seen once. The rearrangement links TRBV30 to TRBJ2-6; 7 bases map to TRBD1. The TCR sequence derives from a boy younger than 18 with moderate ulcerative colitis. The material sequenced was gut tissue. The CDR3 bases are TGTGCCTGCGACAGGGCCGGGGCCAACGTCCTGACTTTC. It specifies CACDRAGANVLTF.